The sequence of this T cell receptor (beta chain) was determined in a study of OX40 agonist ivuxolimab in advanced cancers. General observations from the study: There were, on average, more expanded clones in CD8+ T cells than in CD4+.

Concerning this clone itself: Its antigen is currently unknown.

CDR1 and CDR2 (germline): MDHEN, SYDVKM. There are 14 residues in the CDR3. Trimming at V came to 4 bases and at J to 2 bases, leaving 2 bases not matched to a gene. TCRdb keeps only in-frame clones here, not all; method: immunoSEQ multiplex PCR. The table lists about 25,000 clones, around 86% of them singletons. People who had autoimmune disease history or systemic immunosuppression were excluded. The sample consisted of CD4+ or CD8+ T cells sorted from blood, taken in a trial of the OX40 agonist ivuxolimab. The clonotype originates from an adult with an advanced solid tumor such as melanoma, head and neck, liver or kidney cancer. This chain joins TRBV28 and TRBJ1-1; 9 nucleotides line up with TRBD1. The CDR3 spells CASSSGQGNTEAFF. Written as DNA, the CDR3 is TGTGCCAGCAGTTCGGGACAGGGAAACACTGAAGCTTTCTTT. The full variable domain, with the rest looked up from reference TRBV28 and TRBJ1-1, is DVKVTQSSRYLVKRTGEKVFLECVQDMDHENMFWYRQDPGLGLRLIYFSYDVKMKEKGDIPEGYSVSREKKERFSLILESASTNQTSMYLCASSSGQGNTEAFFGQGTRLTVV.